Listed here are 9 T cell receptor beta chains from one sample, sequenced in a study of T cell responses to AZD1222 COVID-19 vaccine. Data came from immunoSEQ multiplex PCR; TCRdb stores just in-frame clones and leaves some out. This table holds 100,000 to 150,000 clones, under 90% found once. The sample in question was peripheral blood, obtained on day 0 of AZD1222 vaccination. Source of these receptors: an adult in good health.

The rearrangement uses TRBV3-1 (or the pseudogene TRBV3-2) and TRBJ2-1; 7 nucleotides match TRBD1. Germline V lookup: CDR1 LGHDT, CDR2 YNNKEL (reference sequence). With V trimmed by 3 bases and J by 4 bases, 6 bases remained unmatched. CDR3 length equals 15 residues. CDR3 sequence reads: CASSQVTGVYNEQFF. Written as DNA, the CDR3 is TGTGCCAGCAGCCAGGTAACAGGGGTTTACAATGAGCAGTTCTTC.

This chain links TRBV6-1 with TRBJ1-4, with 7 bases identical to TRBD1. J was trimmed by 4 bases and V by 3 bases; bases with no gene match: 5. Germline CDR1 is MNHNS and CDR2 is SASEGT. The CDR3 spans 15 residues. The chain's CDR3 is CASSDRDSGNEKLFF. CDR3 in DNA: TGTGCCAGCAGTGACCGGGACAGCGGTAATGAAAAACTGTTTTTT.

The V call is TRBV9, the J call TRBJ1-2; 7 nucleotides line up with TRBD1. V was clipped by 0 bases and J by 6 bases; unmatched bases: 20. The germline CDR1 and CDR2 sequences are SGDLS and YYNGEE. The CDR3 loop spans 19 amino acids. In DNA, the CDR3 is TGTGCCAGCAGCGTAGAATCGCCCGGGACAGCCCCAAGGGTGGATGGCTACACCTTC. Its translation is CASSVESPGTAPRVDGYTF. Together with reference TRBV9 and TRBJ1-2, the CDR3 gives the full variable domain: DSGVTQTPKHLITATGQRVTLRCSPRSGDLSVYWYQQSLDQGLQFLIQYYNGEERAKGNILERFSAQQFPDLHSELNLSSLELGDSALYFCASSVESPGTAPRVDGYTFGSGTRLTVV.

The rearrangement uses TRBV2 and TRBJ1-6, with 7 positions matching TRBD1. The CDR3 runs 16 residues. CDR1 SNHLY and CDR2 FYNNEI come from the germline V gene. V lost 6 bases to trimming and J lost 6 bases; unmatched junction nucleotides: 11. As DNA, the CDR3 is TGTGCCAGCAGGGGGACAGAGGTGGCTAGTAATTCACCCCTCCACTTT. Translation gives CASRGTEVASNSPLHF.

The CDR3, as DNA: TGCAGTGCTAGTGTTCGGGGACTTTTGGGTGGCTACACCTTC. This encodes CSASVRGLLGGYTF. This rearrangement joins TRBV20-1 to TRBJ1-2; possible D gene TRBD1, 5 bases. CDR1 and CDR2 (germline): DFQATT, SNEGSKA (reference sequence). The CDR3 length is 14 residues. V lost 3 bases to trimming and J lost 7 bases, with 18 bases between them.

The chain is built from TRBV3-1 (or the pseudogene TRBV3-2) and TRBJ1-1, with D possibly TRBD1 on 6 matching bases. This CDR3 is built from 15 residues. V lost 7 bases and J lost 6, with 21 bases in between. Germline V gene data show CDR1 as LGHDT and CDR2 as YNNKEL (reference sequence). The CDR3: CASTLAGASRAEAFF. In nucleotides, the CDR3 is TGTGCCAGCACCCTAGCGGGGGCCTCACGCGCTGAAGCTTTCTTT.

On this clone: This CDR3 is also generated by other DNA sequences in the sample. The chain joins TRBV6-5 to TRBJ1-3; possibly TRBD1 for D (5 bases). V was trimmed by 3 bases and J by 0 bases, leaving 9 bases between them. The CDR3 has 15 residues. CDR1 MNHEY and CDR2 SVGAGI come from the germline V gene. CDR3 amino acids: CASSYRGLSGNTIYF. The CDR3, as DNA: TGTGCCAGCAGTTATAGGGGACTCTCTGGAAACACCATATATTTT.

J is TRBJ2-2 and V is TRBV7-2; no clear D. The CDR3 is 13 amino acids. CDR1 is SGHTA and CDR2 is FQGNSA in the germline V gene. Trimming stripped 1 base from V and 7 bases from J, with 7 bases between. In DNA form, the CDR3 reads TGTGCCAGCAGCTTAGATATAGGCGGGGAGCTGTTTTTT. It yields the protein CASSLDIGGELFF.

J is TRBJ1-2 and V is TRBV14; D unresolved. This CDR3 is 15 amino acids long. V lost 0 bases and J lost 4, with 12 bases in between. Germline values: CDR1 SGHDN, CDR2 FVKESK. CDR3 in DNA: TGTGCCAGCAGCCAAGATCAACGCCGGTCCTATGGCTACACCTTC. This gives the protein CASSQDQRRSYGYTF.